This T cell receptor beta chain was sequenced for a study of CD8+ T cells in alopecia areata. Extracted from the samples, RNA was reverse transcribed into cDNA to serve as the sequencing template. The assay was immunoSEQ multiplex PCR, and TCRdb's table has in-frame clones only and misses some. The table has 200,000 to 250,000 clones, 45% to 70% seen once. Study-wide points: Normal skin contains resident alphabeta T cells, and these are also sequenced in scalp samples. Higher clonality was seen in lesional scalp than in normal scalp, especially in alopecia totalis/universalis.

The V gene's germline CDR1 is SGDLS and CDR2 YYNGEE. The junction had 5 bases not matched to a gene; V was cut back by 3 bases and J by 0 bases. The CDR3 spans 16 residues. As regards this clone: The antigen remains unidentified.

The rearrangement joins TRBV9 to TRBJ2-3; TRBD2 matches 9 bases. The sequenced sample consisted of CD8+ T cells sorted from blood. The clonotype originates from a human donor in good health. CDR3 sequence reads: CASSASGGLSTDTQYF. The CDR3 DNA sequence: TGTGCCAGCAGCGCAAGCGGGGGGCTGAGCACAGATACGCAGTATTTT.